This TCR beta chain came from a study of cytomegalovirus exposure and HLA in healthy donors. Study outcomes and limitations: Some TCR beta chains (roughly 150 of them) were listed as cytomegalovirus-associated. In vitro testing confirmed three CMV-associated chains as specific for CMV antigens.

Amplification used 60 Vbeta primers and 13 Jbeta primers. Clones were read by immunoSEQ multiplex PCR, and TCRdb kept only the in-frame ones, dropping some. The repertoire holds 150,000 or so clones, with about four fifths as singletons. This clone occurred a few times. Its specificity is unknown. The V gene end was trimmed by 2 bases and the J gene end by 2 bases; junction bases not matched to a gene: 9. Germline CDR1 reads SGHTA; CDR2 reads FQGNSA. The CDR3 has 17 residues. Sequenced input: PBMCs. The sequence came from a man between 18 and 29 years old in good health and CMV-seronegative. V gene TRBV7-2 combines with J gene TRBJ1-5, with 7 nucleotides matching TRBD1. This CDR3 is CASSLRFTGTGNQPQHF. The CDR3 DNA is TGTGCCAGCAGCTTACGTTTTACAGGGACAGGCAATCAGCCCCAGCATTTT. The full variable domain, in which reference TRBV7-2 and TRBJ1-5 provide the parts outside the CDR3, is GAGVSQSPSNKVTEKGKDVELRCDPISGHTALYWYRQSLGQGLEFLIYFQGNSAPDKSGLPSDRFSAERTGGSVSTLTIQRTQQEDSAVYLCASSLRFTGTGNQPQHFGDGTRLSIL.